The 12 T cell receptor beta chains below all came from one sample that was sequenced in a study of cytomegalovirus exposure and HLA in healthy donors (dated by TCRdb to about 2017). The library was produced with the immunoSEQ multiplex PCR assay. This immuneACCESS table, as held by TCRdb, lists in-frame sequences with V and J called but not all clones. Of the missing ones, under half trace to an unresolved V gene in checked studies; the others have no known cause. Counted in this sample were 300,000 to 350,000 clones; 70% to 90% of them appeared once. The ten biggest clones cover around 0.88% of the sample. Sequenced: PBMCs. The receptors shown here come from a man aged 30-40 years in good health and CMV-seronegative.

This chain connects TRBV5-1 to TRBJ1-2; 9 nucleotides agree with TRBD1. Germline V gives CDR1 SGHRS, CDR2 YFSETQ. With V trimmed by 0 bases and J by 8 bases, 5 bases remained unmatched. The CDR3 totals 14 residues. Here the CDR3 reads CASSLGGQGGGYTF. CDR3 nucleotides: TGCGCCAGCAGCTTGGGGGGACAGGGTGGCGGCTACACCTTC. Combining the CDR3 with reference TRBV5-1 and TRBJ1-2 gives the whole variable domain KAGVTQTPRYLIKTRGQQVTLSCSPISGHRSVSWYQQTPGQGLQFLFEYFSETQRNKGNFPGRFSGRQFSNSRSEMNVSTLELGDSALYLCASSLGGQGGGYTFGSGTRLTVV.

The rearrangement uses TRBV25-1 and TRBJ1-2; 9 bases line up with TRBD1. Germline lookup yields CDR1 MGHDK and CDR2 SYGVNS. This CDR3 region has 15 residues. The V gene end was trimmed by 3 bases and the J gene end by 4 bases; junction bases not matched to a gene: 6. The CDR3: CASSDRTGEPYGYTF. The CDR3 nucleotides are TGTGCCAGCAGTGATCGGACAGGGGAACCCTATGGCTACACCTTC.

The J gene is TRBJ2-5, the V gene TRBV5-8; D remains ambiguous. Germline CDR1 reads SGHTS; CDR2 reads YDEGEE. CDR3 length: 12 amino acids. V was trimmed by 0 bases and J by 7 bases, leaving 7 bases between them. The CDR3 spells CASSLESGTQYF. The CDR3 DNA reads as TGTGCCAGCAGCTTGGAATCGGGGACCCAGTACTTC.

The V gene is TRBV6-1, the J gene TRBJ1-4; maybe TRBD1 (5 bases). The CDR3 totals 15 residues. Trimming left V 3 bases short and J 8 bases short, with 16 bases between. In germline, CDR1 is MNHNS, CDR2 SASEGT. CDR3 amino acids: CASSDGGAAREKLFF. Written as DNA, the CDR3 is TGTGCCAGCAGTGACGGAGGGGCGGCTAGGGAAAAACTGTTTTTT.

The chain links TRBV2 to TRBJ1-3, with D possibly matching TRBD1 (5 bases). Deletions cut 4 bases from V and 3 bases from J, with 7 bases between. The CDR3 sequence is 13 residues long. Germline V gene lookup returns CDR1 SNHLY and CDR2 FYNNEI. The CDR3 here is CASSGDFGNTIYF. The CDR3, as DNA: TGTGCCAGCAGTGGGGACTTTGGAAACACCATATATTTT.

The chain recombines TRBV4-3 with TRBJ2-1; 10 bases line up with TRBD2. V trimming: 0 bases; J trimming: 9 bases; junction bases outside the gene matches: 11. This CDR3 region has 17 residues. CDR1 LGHNA and CDR2 YSLEER come from the germline V gene. The chain's CDR3 is CASSQDWAAGGPGEQFF. Written as DNA, the CDR3 is TGCGCCAGCAGCCAAGATTGGGCAGCGGGGGGGCCAGGTGAGCAGTTCTTC.

The J gene is TRBJ1-1, the V gene TRBV5-6; a possible D gene is TRBD1 (6 bases). Germline V gene data show CDR1 as SGHDT and CDR2 as YYEEEE. Deletions cut 4 bases from V and 4 bases from J, with 14 bases between. The CDR3 is made up of 14 amino acids. CDR3 in amino acids: CASSLGQIGTEAFF. The CDR3 DNA sequence: TGTGCCAGCAGCCTCGGACAGATTGGCACTGAAGCTTTCTTT.

The J gene is TRBJ2-7, the V gene TRBV27; 8 bases match TRBD1. V dropped 5 bases and J dropped 4; count of bases not matched to a gene: 10. Germline lookup yields CDR1 MNHEY and CDR2 SMNVEV (reference sequence). This CDR3 has 15 amino acids. The CDR3 loop is CASSPQDRVEYEQYF. The CDR3, as DNA: TGTGCCAGCAGTCCCCAGGACAGGGTGGAGTACGAGCAGTACTTC.

This clone was observed once. This chain links TRBV4-1 with TRBJ1-2, with 7 nucleotides matching TRBD1. The germline V gene has CDR1 MGHRA and CDR2 YSYEKL. The V segment lost 0 bases and the J segment 1 base; nucleotides outside the gene matches: 2. The CDR3 contains 15 residues. CDR3: CASSQDSGGNYGYTF. The CDR3 DNA sequence: TGCGCCAGCAGCCAAGATTCAGGGGGTAACTATGGCTACACCTTC.

The chain carries TRBV5-6 and TRBJ2-7; TRBD1 agrees at 9 bases. This CDR3 spans 15 amino acids. J lost 2 bases, V lost 5 bases, and 8 bases had no gene match. The germline V gene encodes CDR1 SGHDT and CDR2 YYEEEE. The CDR3, as DNA: TGTGCCAGCAGTCCCGGGACAGGGTTTACCTACGAGCAGTACTTC. This gives the protein CASSPGTGFTYEQYF.

This clone appeared a few times. This rearrangement joins TRBV19 to TRBJ1-2; D may be TRBD1 (5 bases). The CDR3 contains 17 residues. Trimming took off 7 bases at V and 4 bases at J, with 25 bases between the two ends. CDR1 and CDR2 (germline): LNHDA, SQIVND (reference sequence). The CDR3 DNA reads TGTGCCAGTAACACCCTAAGGGCAGTCGCCGGGGGCTATGGCTACACCTTC. Protein: CASNTLRAVAGGYGYTF.

V is TRBV19 and J is TRBJ2-3; TRBD1 is a possible D gene (5 bases). The CDR3 has 16 residues. V dropped 3 bases and J dropped 0 bases, with 13 bases sitting between them. Germline CDR1 and CDR2: LNHDA and SQIVND (reference sequence). The chain's CDR3 is CASSILPRGSTDTQYF. Here the CDR3 DNA reads TGTGCCAGTAGTATTCTCCCAAGGGGAAGCACAGATACGCAGTATTTT.